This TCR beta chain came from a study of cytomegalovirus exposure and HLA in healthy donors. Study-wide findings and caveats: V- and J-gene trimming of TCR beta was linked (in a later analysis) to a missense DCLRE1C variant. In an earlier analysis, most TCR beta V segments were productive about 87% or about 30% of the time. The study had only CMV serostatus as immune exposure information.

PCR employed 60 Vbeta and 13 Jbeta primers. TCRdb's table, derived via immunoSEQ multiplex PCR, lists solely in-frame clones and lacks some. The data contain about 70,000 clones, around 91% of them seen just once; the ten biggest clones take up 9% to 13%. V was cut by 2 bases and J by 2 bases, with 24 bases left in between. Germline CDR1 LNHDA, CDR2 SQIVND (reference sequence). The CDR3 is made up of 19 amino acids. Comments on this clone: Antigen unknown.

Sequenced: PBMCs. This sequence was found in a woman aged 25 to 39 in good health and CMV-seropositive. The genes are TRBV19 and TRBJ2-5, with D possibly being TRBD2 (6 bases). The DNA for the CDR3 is TGTGCCAGTAGTATAACTCGGGGGTTTAGCGGCAACAATCAAGAGACCCAGTACTTC. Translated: CASSITRGFSGNNQETQYF.